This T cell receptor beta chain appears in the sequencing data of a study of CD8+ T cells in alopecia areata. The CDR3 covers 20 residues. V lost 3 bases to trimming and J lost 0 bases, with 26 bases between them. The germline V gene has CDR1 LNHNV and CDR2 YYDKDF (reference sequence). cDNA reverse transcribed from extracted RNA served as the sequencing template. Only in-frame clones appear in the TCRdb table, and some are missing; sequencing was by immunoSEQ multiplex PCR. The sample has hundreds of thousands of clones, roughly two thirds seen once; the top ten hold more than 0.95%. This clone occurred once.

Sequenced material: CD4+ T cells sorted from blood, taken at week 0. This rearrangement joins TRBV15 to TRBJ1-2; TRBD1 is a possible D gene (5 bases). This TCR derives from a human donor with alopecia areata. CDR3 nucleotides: TGTGCCACCAGCAGGATCGTGAAGGGGAGTCTACTGGCCCCTAACTATGGCTACACCTTC. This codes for CATSRIVKGSLLAPNYGYTF.